A single sample gave rise to the 19 T cell receptor beta chains below, sequenced in a study of blood T cell repertoires in COVID-19. This table comes from immunoSEQ multiplex PCR, and its TCRdb copy is limited to in-frame clones, with some not included. The sample has about 59,000 clones; more than 75% are singletons. The specimen sequenced was peripheral blood. The receptors stem from a man older than 75 with acute or convalescent COVID-19.

This clone was observed a single time. V usage is TRBV7-9 and J usage is TRBJ1-2; 9 bases line up with TRBD1. Germline-derived CDR1 and CDR2 are SEHNR and FQNEAQ (reference sequence). This CDR3 region has 16 residues. V was clipped by 4 bases and J by 0 bases; unmatched bases: 6. In DNA form, the CDR3 reads TGTGCCAGCAGCTCCAACCACAGGGGGCCTAACTATGGCTACACCTTC. It is translated as CASSSNHRGPNYGYTF.

This clone appeared a few times. This chain uses TRBV7-3 with TRBJ2-1, with 12 bases that match TRBD1. Germline trimming cut 3 bases from V and 6 bases from J; bases unmatched to any gene: 3. Germline values: CDR1 SGHTA, CDR2 FQGTGA. This CDR3 is 15 amino acids long. The CDR3 DNA sequence: TGTGCCAGCAGCTTGGGGGACAGGGGGCTCAATGAGCAGTTCTTC. This gives the protein CASSLGDRGLNEQFF.

V usage is TRBV3-1 (or the pseudogene TRBV3-2) and J usage is TRBJ1-2; possible D gene TRBD1, 6 bases. The CDR3 contains 15 residues. Deletions cut 1 base from V and 8 bases from J, with 17 bases between. The germline gives CDR1 LGHDT, CDR2 YNNKEL (reference sequence). CDR3 residues: CASSQGSGVYGGYTF. The CDR3 DNA follows: TGTGCCAGCAGCCAAGGGTCAGGGGTATACGGGGGCTACACCTTC.

The V call is TRBV20-1, the J call TRBJ1-1; unclear D gene. The CDR3 extends over 14 amino acids. Germline loops: CDR1 DFQATT, CDR2 SNEGSKA (reference sequence). V was cut by 3 bases and J by 4 bases, with 15 bases left in between. The CDR3 DNA follows: TGCAGTGCTAGTTCTCGGGTGGAAGGCACTGAAGCTTTCTTT. Translated: CSASSRVEGTEAFF.

This chain joins TRBV3-1 (or the pseudogene TRBV3-2) and TRBJ2-1; TRBD1 matches at 8 bases. V shed 1 base, J shed 4 bases, and the junction held 3 bases outside the gene matches. Looked up from germline, CDR1 is LGHDT and CDR2 is YNNKEL (reference sequence). There are 15 residues in the CDR3. The CDR3 region has the DNA TGTGCCAGCAGCCAAGCAGGGGGCAGGTACAATGAGCAGTTCTTC. Translation gives CASSQAGGRYNEQFF.

V and J are TRBV10-3 and TRBJ2-7; 9 bases line up with TRBD2. The CDR3 totals 14 residues. V gave up 4 bases and J gave up 4 bases; unmatched junction bases: 5. Germline CDR1 ENHRY, CDR2 SYGVKD. For the CDR3, the DNA is TGTGCCATCAGTGGGGCGGGGGGGCCGTACGAGCAGTACTTC. This sequence encodes CAISGAGGPYEQYF.

The V gene is TRBV29-1, the J gene TRBJ1-2; 10 bases map to TRBD1. The V gene's germline CDR1 is SQVTM and CDR2 ANQGSEA. CDR3 length: 11 residues. V shed 6 bases and J 6 bases; nucleotides not matched to a gene: 1. DNA of the CDR3: TGCAGCGTAGGGACAGGGGATGGCTACACCTTC. Translation gives CSVGTGDGYTF.

V and J are TRBV10-1 and TRBJ2-3; tentatively, D is TRBD2 (6 bases). The germline gives CDR1 WNHNN, CDR2 SYGVQD (reference sequence). There are 15 residues in the CDR3. Trimming took 4 bases from V and 2 from J, leaving 13 bases between them. The CDR3: CASSGLDGATDTQYF. The CDR3, as DNA: TGCGCCAGCAGTGGACTAGATGGGGCCACAGATACGCAGTATTTT.

The rearrangement uses TRBV28 and TRBJ1-1; 12 positions agree with TRBD1. CDR3 length: 13 residues. V lost 6 bases to trimming and J lost 12 bases; unmatched junction nucleotides: 8. Germline CDR1 and CDR2: MDHEN and SYDVKM. Written as DNA, the CDR3 is TGTGCCAGCAGGGGACAGGGGGCCCGCATTACTTTCTTT. The encoded protein is CASRGQGARITFF.

The genes are TRBV5-1 and TRBJ1-3; no clear D gene. This CDR3 contains 16 residues. Trimming cost V 3 bases and J 0 bases, with 13 bases left between them. Per the germline V gene, CDR1 is SGHRS and CDR2 is YFSETQ. The CDR3 nucleotides read TGCGCCAGCAGCTCGGCAGGACTTATCTCTGGAAACACCATATATTTT. It codes for CASSSAGLISGNTIYF.

The CDR3 spells CASSFGQSNYGYTF. CDR3 DNA sequence: TGTGCCAGCAGCTTCGGACAGTCTAACTATGGCTACACCTTC. This chain connects TRBV7-9 to TRBJ1-2, with D tentatively TRBD1 (6 bases). CDR3 size: 14 residues. V was trimmed by 3 bases and J by 0 bases, leaving 8 bases between them. Germline loops: CDR1 SEHNR, CDR2 FQNEAQ (reference sequence).

The V and J genes are TRBV5-4 and TRBJ2-3; D is possibly TRBD2 (6 bases). CDR3 length: 15 residues. Trimming pared 4 bases from V and 4 bases from J, leaving 16 bases between. Per germline, CDR1 SGHNT and CDR2 YYREEE (reference sequence). This chain's CDR3 is CASSRERGAADTQYF. The CDR3 nucleotides read TGTGCCAGCAGCCGGGAGAGGGGCGCCGCAGATACGCAGTATTTT. Full variable domain (rest looked up from reference TRBV5-4 and TRBJ2-3): ETGVTQSPTHLIKTRGQQVTLRCSSQSGHNTVSWYQQALGQGPQFIFQYYREEENGRGNFPPRFSGLQFPNYSSELNVNALELDDSALYLCASSRERGAADTQYFGPGTRLTVL.

This clone has just one count. The chain couples TRBV5-8 to TRBJ1-1, with a weak D call TRBD1 (5 bases). CDR3 length equals 17 residues. Germline CDR1 and CDR2: SGHTS and YDEGEE. The V end lost 1 base, the J end lost 0 bases, and 16 bases lay between the germline ends. CDR3 sequence reads: CASSLFRQLLMNTEAFF. The CDR3 DNA reads TGTGCCAGCAGCTTGTTCCGACAGCTACTTATGAACACTGAAGCTTTCTTT.

The rearrangement links TRBV11-2 to TRBJ2-2; perhaps TRBD1 as D (6 bases). Germline CDR1 reads SGHAT; CDR2 reads FQNNGV. The CDR3 has 14 amino acids. Trimming stripped 5 bases from V and 6 bases from J, with 13 bases between. Here the CDR3 reads CASSRQVEAGELFF. For the CDR3, the DNA is TGTGCCAGCAGCCGACAGGTAGAGGCCGGGGAGCTGTTTTTT.

The chain joins TRBV27 to TRBJ2-3; TRBD2 is a possible D gene (6 bases). The CDR3 is made up of 15 amino acids. Germline lookup yields CDR1 MNHEY and CDR2 SMNVEV (reference sequence). Trimming took 6 bases from V and 4 from J, leaving 17 bases between them. Written as DNA, the CDR3 is TGTGCCAGCAGCCCTTTGGAGGGAGCGTCAGATACGCAGTATTTT. It yields the protein CASSPLEGASDTQYF.

This clone was counted a single time. The chain recombines TRBV12-5 with TRBJ2-7, with D perhaps matching TRBD1 (6 bases). Germline assignment: CDR1 LGHNT and CDR2 FRNRAP. The CDR3 totals 17 residues. V was shortened by 1 base and J by 0 bases, with 16 bases between the two germline ends. The CDR3: CASGLGERTESSYEQYF. The CDR3, as DNA: TGTGCTAGTGGTTTGGGTGAAAGGACAGAGAGCTCCTACGAGCAGTACTTC.

J is TRBJ2-2 and V is TRBV5-1; D not resolved. The CDR3 totals 16 residues. In germline, CDR1 is SGHRS, CDR2 YFSETQ. V dropped 2 bases and J dropped 0 bases, with 11 bases sitting between them. The CDR3 sequence: CASSFEAPTNTGELFF. CDR3 DNA: TGCGCCAGCAGCTTTGAGGCCCCGACGAACACCGGGGAGCTGTTTTTT. Supplemented by reference TRBV5-1 and TRBJ2-2, the full variable domain reads KAGVTQTPRYLIKTRGQQVTLSCSPISGHRSVSWYQQTPGQGLQFLFEYFSETQRNKGNFPGRFSGRQFSNSRSEMNVSTLELGDSALYLCASSFEAPTNTGELFFGEGSRLTVL.

The CDR3 protein is CASRAQGSEGETQYF. Here the CDR3 DNA reads TGTGCCAGCAGGGCTCAGGGGTCAGAGGGAGAGACCCAGTACTTC. The chain is built from TRBV2 and TRBJ2-5, with D perhaps matching TRBD1 (6 bases). Germline lookup yields CDR1 SNHLY and CDR2 FYNNEI. There are 15 residues in the CDR3. Trimming took off 6 bases at V and 4 bases at J, with 18 bases between the two ends.

This sequence joins TRBV6-5 and TRBJ2-5; possibly TRBD2 for D (5 bases). Trimming shortened V by 2 bases and J by 2 bases, and 12 bases separated the two germline ends. CDR3 length equals 15 residues. Germline V CDR1 and CDR2: MNHEY, SVGAGI. In DNA, the CDR3 is TGTGCCAGCAGTTACCGGCGGGCGAGTCAAGAGACCCAGTACTTC. Amino acids: CASSYRRASQETQYF.